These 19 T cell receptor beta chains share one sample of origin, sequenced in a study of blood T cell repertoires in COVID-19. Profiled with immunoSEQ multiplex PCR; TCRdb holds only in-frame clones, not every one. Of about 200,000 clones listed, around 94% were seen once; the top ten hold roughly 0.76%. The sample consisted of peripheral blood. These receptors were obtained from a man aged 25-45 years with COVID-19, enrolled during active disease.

CDR3 amino acids: CASSQGDGGHQETQYF. In nucleotides, the CDR3 is TGTGCCAGCAGCCAAGGGGACGGGGGGCACCAAGAGACCCAGTACTTC. J is TRBJ2-5 and V is TRBV3-1 (or the pseudogene TRBV3-2), with D perhaps matching TRBD2 (7 bases). Per the germline V gene, CDR1 is LGHDT and CDR2 is YNNKEL (reference sequence). This CDR3 contains 16 residues. V was pared by 1 base and J by 0 bases, with 12 bases between.

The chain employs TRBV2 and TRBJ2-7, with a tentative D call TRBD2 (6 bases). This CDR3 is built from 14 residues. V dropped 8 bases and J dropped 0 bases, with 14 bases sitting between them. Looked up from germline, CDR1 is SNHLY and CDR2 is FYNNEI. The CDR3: CASERVLSSYEQYF. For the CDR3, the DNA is TGTGCCAGCGAGCGGGTTTTGAGCTCCTACGAGCAGTACTTC. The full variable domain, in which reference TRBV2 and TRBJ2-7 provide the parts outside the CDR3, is EPEVTQTPSHQVTQMGQEVILRCVPISNHLYFYWYRQILGQKVEFLVSFYNNEISEKSEIFDDQFSVERPDGSNFTLKIRSTKLEDSAMYFCASERVLSSYEQYFGPGTRLTVT.

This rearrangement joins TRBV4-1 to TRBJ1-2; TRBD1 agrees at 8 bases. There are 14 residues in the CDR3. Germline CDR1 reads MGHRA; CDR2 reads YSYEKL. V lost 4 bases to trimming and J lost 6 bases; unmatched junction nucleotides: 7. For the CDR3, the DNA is TGCGCCAGCAGCCTGACAGGGGTCGGGGATGGCTACACCTTC. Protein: CASSLTGVGDGYTF.

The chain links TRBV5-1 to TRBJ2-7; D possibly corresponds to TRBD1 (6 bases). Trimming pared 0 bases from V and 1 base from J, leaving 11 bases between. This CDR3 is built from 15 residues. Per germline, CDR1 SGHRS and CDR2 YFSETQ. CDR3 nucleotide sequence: TGCGCCAGCAGCTTGGAGGGCAGGGGATCCTACGAGCAGTACTTC. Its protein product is CASSLEGRGSYEQYF.

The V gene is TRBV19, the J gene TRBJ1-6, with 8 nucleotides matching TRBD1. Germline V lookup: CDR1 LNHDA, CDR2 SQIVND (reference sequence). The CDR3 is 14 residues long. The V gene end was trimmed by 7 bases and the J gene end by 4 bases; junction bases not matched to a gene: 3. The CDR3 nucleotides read TGTGCCAGTACCGACAGGGGATATAATTCACCCCTCCACTTT. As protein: CASTDRGYNSPLHF. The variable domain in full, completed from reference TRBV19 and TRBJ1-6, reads DGGITQSPKYLFRKEGQNVTLSCEQNLNHDAMYWYRQDPGQGLRLIYYSQIVNDFQKGDIAEGYSVSREKKESFPLTVTSAQKNPTAFYLCASTDRGYNSPLHFGNGTRLTVT.

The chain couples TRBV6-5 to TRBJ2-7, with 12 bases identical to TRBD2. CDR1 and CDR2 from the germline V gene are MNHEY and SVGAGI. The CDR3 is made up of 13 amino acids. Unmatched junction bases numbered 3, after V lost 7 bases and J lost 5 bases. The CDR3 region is CASTGLAGNEQYF. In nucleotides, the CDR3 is TGTGCCAGCACAGGACTAGCGGGAAACGAGCAGTACTTC.

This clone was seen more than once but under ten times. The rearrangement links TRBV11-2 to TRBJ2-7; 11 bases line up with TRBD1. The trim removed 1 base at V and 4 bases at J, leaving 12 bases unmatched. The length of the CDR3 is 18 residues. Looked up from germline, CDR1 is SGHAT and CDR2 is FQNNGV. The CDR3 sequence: CASSLVWTGGVFSYEQYF. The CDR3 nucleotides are TGTGCCAGCAGCTTAGTCTGGACAGGGGGCGTTTTCTCTTACGAGCAGTACTTC.

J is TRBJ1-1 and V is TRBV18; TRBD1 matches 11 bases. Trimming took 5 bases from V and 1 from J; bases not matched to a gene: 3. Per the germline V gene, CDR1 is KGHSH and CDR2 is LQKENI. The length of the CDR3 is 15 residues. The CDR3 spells CASSSGQGANTEAFF. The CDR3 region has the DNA TGTGCCAGCTCATCAGGACAGGGGGCGAACACTGAAGCTTTCTTT.

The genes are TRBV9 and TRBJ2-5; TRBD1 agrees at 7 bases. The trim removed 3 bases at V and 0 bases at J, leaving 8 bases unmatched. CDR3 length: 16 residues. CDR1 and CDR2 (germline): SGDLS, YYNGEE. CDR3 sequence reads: CASSASGTAYQETQYF. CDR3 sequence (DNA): TGTGCCAGCAGCGCTTCCGGGACAGCGTACCAAGAGACCCAGTACTTC.

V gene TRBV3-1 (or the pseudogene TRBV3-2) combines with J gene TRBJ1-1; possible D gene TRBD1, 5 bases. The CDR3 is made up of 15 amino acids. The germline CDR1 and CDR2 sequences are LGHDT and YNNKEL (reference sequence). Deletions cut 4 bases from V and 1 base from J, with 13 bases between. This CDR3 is CASSLGGGRNTEAFF. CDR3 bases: TGTGCCAGCAGCCTGGGGGGAGGGAGGAACACTGAAGCTTTCTTT.

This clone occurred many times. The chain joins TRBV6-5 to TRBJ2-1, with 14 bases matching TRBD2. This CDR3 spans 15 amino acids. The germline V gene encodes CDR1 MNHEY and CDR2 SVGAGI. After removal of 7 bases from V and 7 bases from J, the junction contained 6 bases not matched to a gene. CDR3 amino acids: CASTRLAGGTNEQFF. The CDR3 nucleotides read TGTGCCAGCACCCGACTAGCGGGGGGGACAAATGAGCAGTTCTTC.

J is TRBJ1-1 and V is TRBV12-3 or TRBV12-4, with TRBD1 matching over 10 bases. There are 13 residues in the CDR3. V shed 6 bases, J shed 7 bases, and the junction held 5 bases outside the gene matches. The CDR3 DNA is TGTGCCAGCAGGACAGGGGGCGGGGGTGAAGCTTTCTTT. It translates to CASRTGGGGEAFF.

The CDR3 DNA is TGTGCCAGCAGCCAAGATACAGGGCCAAATTCACCCCTCCACTTT. Translation gives CASSQDTGPNSPLHF. V usage is TRBV3-1 (or the pseudogene TRBV3-2) and J usage is TRBJ1-6; TRBD1 might be the D (6 bases). CDR1 and CDR2 (germline): LGHDT, YNNKEL (reference sequence). The CDR3 is 15 amino acids. V lost 0 bases to trimming and J lost 7 bases, with 10 bases between them.

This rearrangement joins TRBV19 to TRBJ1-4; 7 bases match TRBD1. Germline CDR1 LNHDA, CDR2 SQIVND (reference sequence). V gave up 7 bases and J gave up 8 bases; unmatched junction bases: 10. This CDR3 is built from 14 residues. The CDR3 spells CASTSGQRREKLFF. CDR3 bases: TGTGCCAGTACCTCGGGACAGAGGAGGGAAAAACTGTTTTTT.

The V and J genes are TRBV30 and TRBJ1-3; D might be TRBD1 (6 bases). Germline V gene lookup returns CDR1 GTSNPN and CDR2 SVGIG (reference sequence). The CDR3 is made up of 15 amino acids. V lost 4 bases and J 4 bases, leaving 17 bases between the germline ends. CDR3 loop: CAWKLPGGSGNTIYF. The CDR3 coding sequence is TGTGCCTGGAAATTGCCGGGGGGCTCCGGAAACACCATATATTTT.

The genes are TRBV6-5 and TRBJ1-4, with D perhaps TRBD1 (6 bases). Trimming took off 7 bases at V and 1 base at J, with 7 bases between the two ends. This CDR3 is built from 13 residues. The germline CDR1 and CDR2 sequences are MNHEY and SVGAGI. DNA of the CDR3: TGTGCCAGCACCAGGGGAACTAATGAAAAACTGTTTTTT. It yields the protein CASTRGTNEKLFF.

CDR3: CASSRGGEQFF. CDR3 bases: TGTGCCAGCAGTCGCGGGGGTGAGCAGTTCTTC. The rearrangement uses TRBV6-5 and TRBJ2-1, with TRBD2 matching over 7 bases. V dropped 5 bases and J dropped 9; count of bases not matched to a gene: 1. Per germline, CDR1 MNHEY and CDR2 SVGAGI. The CDR3 totals 11 residues.

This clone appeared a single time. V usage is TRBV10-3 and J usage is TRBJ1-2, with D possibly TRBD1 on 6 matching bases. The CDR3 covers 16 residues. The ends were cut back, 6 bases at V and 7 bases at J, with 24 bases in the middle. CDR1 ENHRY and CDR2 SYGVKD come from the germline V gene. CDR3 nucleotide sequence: TGTGCCATCAGCCCCATTGGGGCAGGGGAGACCTCTGGCTACACCTTC. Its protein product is CAISPIGAGETSGYTF.

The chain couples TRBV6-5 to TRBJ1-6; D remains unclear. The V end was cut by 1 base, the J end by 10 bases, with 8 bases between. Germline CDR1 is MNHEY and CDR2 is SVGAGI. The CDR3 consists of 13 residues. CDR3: CASSYYVGSPLHF. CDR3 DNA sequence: TGTGCCAGCAGTTACTACGTGGGCTCACCCCTCCACTTT.